This entry lists 16 T cell receptor beta chains sequenced from one sample in a study of blood T cell repertoires in COVID-19. Some clones are missing from TCRdb's copy, which holds only in-frame ones; the method was immunoSEQ multiplex PCR. Here the sample spans hundreds of thousands of clones, around 80% being singletons. Sample: peripheral blood. The receptors were gathered from a woman over 75 with acute or convalescent COVID-19.

The chain employs TRBV5-1 and TRBJ2-3; 11 bases align to TRBD1. V dropped 0 bases and J dropped 3; count of bases not matched to a gene: 6. CDR1 and CDR2 (germline): SGHRS, YFSETQ. This CDR3 contains 17 residues. The CDR3 DNA reads as TGCGCCAGCAGCTTGGGGACAGGGGGCGCGACGACAGATACGCAGTATTTT. This encodes CASSLGTGGATTDTQYF.

The chain links TRBV6-1 to TRBJ2-2; D not certain. CDR3 size: 13 residues. V was clipped by 3 bases and J by 4 bases, with 6 bases between them. CDR1 is MNHNS and CDR2 is SASEGT in the germline V gene. CDR3 nucleotide sequence: TGTGCCAGCAGTGATCTAGGCACCGGGGAGCTGTTTTTT. Translation gives CASSDLGTGELFF.

The chain has TRBV4-1 and TRBJ1-1; D ambiguous. The germline V gene encodes CDR1 MGHRA and CDR2 YSYEKL. This CDR3 has 14 residues. Trimming left V 6 bases short and J 0 bases short, with 11 bases between. The CDR3 sequence is CASSLGSLNTEAFF. CDR3 DNA sequence: TGCGCCAGCAGTCTGGGCAGTTTGAACACTGAAGCTTTCTTT.

V usage is TRBV2 and J usage is TRBJ1-2, with D possibly matching TRBD1 (6 bases). V gave up 0 bases and J gave up 2 bases, with 13 bases separating them. Germline values: CDR1 SNHLY, CDR2 FYNNEI. The CDR3 has 16 amino acids. CDR3 coding DNA: TGTGCCAGCAGTGAAGCTCGCCCTACAGGGAACTATGGCTACACCTTC. Its translation is CASSEARPTGNYGYTF. Full variable domain (remainder filled in from reference TRBV2 and TRBJ1-2): EPEVTQTPSHQVTQMGQEVILRCVPISNHLYFYWYRQILGQKVEFLVSFYNNEISEKSEIFDDQFSVERPDGSNFTLKIRSTKLEDSAMYFCASSEARPTGNYGYTFGSGTRLTVV.

V usage is TRBV5-6 and J usage is TRBJ2-4; 7 bases agree with TRBD1. This CDR3 region has 16 residues. Trimming took 0 bases from V and 8 from J; bases not matched to a gene: 11. Germline CDR1 is SGHDT and CDR2 is YYEEEE. The CDR3 region is CASSLEGQIRGDIQYF. CDR3 coding DNA: TGTGCCAGCAGCTTGGAGGGACAGATACGAGGGGACATTCAGTACTTC.

The chain uses TRBV28 and TRBJ1-2; TRBD1 might be the D (5 bases). This CDR3 has 13 residues. Germline V lookup: CDR1 MDHEN, CDR2 SYDVKM. Trimming removed 6 bases from V and 1 base from J, with 9 bases in between. CDR3 sequence (DNA): TGTGCCAGCAGCCTAGGGGTTAACTATGGCTACACCTTC. Protein product: CASSLGVNYGYTF.

The chain links TRBV7-8 to TRBJ1-6, with TRBD1 identical over 7 bases. This CDR3 comprises 15 residues. Losses at the gene ends were 5 bases for V and 8 bases for J; bases not matched to a gene: 9. The germline CDR1 and CDR2 sequences are SGHVS and FQNEAQ. In nucleotides, the CDR3 is TGTGCCAGCAGCGTACTACAGGGGAGAGATTCACCCCTCCACTTT. Translation: CASSVLQGRDSPLHF.

The chain combines TRBV3-1 (or the pseudogene TRBV3-2) with TRBJ1-2; 7 bases map to TRBD1. The CDR3 consists of 17 residues. Germline CDR1 is LGHDT and CDR2 is YNNKEL (reference sequence). J was trimmed by 6 bases and V by 1 base; bases with no gene match: 14. CDR3 amino acids: CASSQGTGTVGCDGYTF. In DNA form, the CDR3 reads TGTGCCAGCAGCCAAGGGACCGGGACAGTGGGGTGTGATGGCTACACCTTC.

This clone was observed once. The chain couples TRBV28 to TRBJ2-2; 10 bases agree with TRBD1. CDR1 and CDR2 (germline): MDHEN, SYDVKM. The CDR3 length is 17 residues. The trim removed 5 bases at V and 5 bases at J, leaving 11 bases unmatched. CDR3 nucleotides: TGTGCCAGCAGTCTATCCCCGGGGACAGGGGTAACCGGGGAGCTGTTTTTT. The encoded protein is CASSLSPGTGVTGELFF. Together with reference TRBV28 and TRBJ2-2, the CDR3 gives the full variable domain: DVKVTQSSRYLVKRTGEKVFLECVQDMDHENMFWYRQDPGLGLRLIYFSYDVKMKEKGDIPEGYSVSREKKERFSLILESASTNQTSMYLCASSLSPGTGVTGELFFGEGSRLTVL.

The gene calls are TRBV7-2 and TRBJ2-1; TRBD2 aligns across 12 bases. The V gene end was trimmed by 0 bases and the J gene end by 12 bases; junction bases not matched to a gene: 9. Germline lookup yields CDR1 SGHTA and CDR2 FQGNSA. The CDR3 is 16 residues long. CDR3 region: CASSLAPLAGGPWQFF. The CDR3 nucleotides read TGTGCCAGCAGCTTAGCACCGCTAGCGGGAGGGCCTTGGCAGTTCTTC.

As concerns this clone: Other DNA sequences in this specimen translate into the identical CDR3. V gene TRBV19 combines with J gene TRBJ2-3; D is possibly TRBD1 (6 bases). Trimming pared 1 base from V and 4 bases from J, leaving 12 bases between. The CDR3 runs 15 residues. Germline CDR1 LNHDA, CDR2 SQIVND (reference sequence). In nucleotides, the CDR3 is TGTGCCAGTAGTATAGCCAGGGGCCGGGCAGATACGCAGTATTTT. Residues: CASSIARGRADTQYF.

V gene TRBV4-2 combines with J gene TRBJ2-7; 11 bases fit TRBD2. The V gene's germline CDR1 is LGHNA and CDR2 YNFKEQ. The CDR3 totals 15 residues. J lost 6 bases, V lost 0 bases, and 4 bases had no gene match. This CDR3 is CASSQEGLAVPEQYF. The CDR3 DNA reads TGTGCCAGCAGCCAAGAGGGACTAGCGGTCCCCGAGCAGTACTTC.

In this sample, this clone turned up once. The rearrangement links TRBV6-5 to TRBJ2-1; TRBD1 matches 8 bases. After removal of 6 bases from V and 5 bases from J, the junction contained 6 bases not matched to a gene. This CDR3 contains 14 residues. Germline values: CDR1 MNHEY, CDR2 SVGAGI. Here the CDR3 DNA reads TGTGCCAGCAGGGACAGGGAGTACCACAATGAGCAGTTCTTC. Translating it yields CASRDREYHNEQFF.

This chain uses TRBV7-9 with TRBJ1-6; D is ambiguous. CDR3 size: 14 residues. Germline V CDR1 and CDR2: SEHNR, FQNEAQ (reference sequence). V lost 8 bases and J lost 6, with 14 bases in between. CDR3 protein: CASGKGGFNSPLHF. In DNA, the CDR3 is TGTGCCAGCGGGAAGGGAGGGTTTAATTCACCCCTCCACTTT. The full variable domain, its missing parts supplied by reference TRBV7-9 and TRBJ1-6, is DTGVSQNPRHKITKRGQNVTFRCDPISEHNRLYWYRQTLGQGPEFLTYFQNEAQLEKSRLLSDRFSAERPKGSFSTLEIQRTEQGDSAMYLCASGKGGFNSPLHFGNGTRLTVT.

The J gene is TRBJ2-1, the V gene TRBV6-5; no clear D. This CDR3 contains 13 residues. The germline CDR1 and CDR2 sequences are MNHEY and SVGAGI. Trimming cost V 7 bases and J 5 bases, with 12 bases left between them. The CDR3: CASTPPLHNEQFF. The CDR3 nucleotides read TGTGCCAGCACCCCCCCCCTACACAATGAGCAGTTCTTC.

A single count supports this clone. CDR3 sequence: CASSIGQGSYYGYTF. For the CDR3, the DNA is TGTGCCAGTAGTATAGGACAGGGGTCTTATTATGGCTACACCTTC. The chain has TRBV19 and TRBJ1-2; 8 bases map to TRBD1. V trimming: 1 base; J trimming: 5 bases; junction bases outside the gene matches: 6. The V gene's germline CDR1 is LNHDA and CDR2 SQIVND (reference sequence). This CDR3 has 15 residues.